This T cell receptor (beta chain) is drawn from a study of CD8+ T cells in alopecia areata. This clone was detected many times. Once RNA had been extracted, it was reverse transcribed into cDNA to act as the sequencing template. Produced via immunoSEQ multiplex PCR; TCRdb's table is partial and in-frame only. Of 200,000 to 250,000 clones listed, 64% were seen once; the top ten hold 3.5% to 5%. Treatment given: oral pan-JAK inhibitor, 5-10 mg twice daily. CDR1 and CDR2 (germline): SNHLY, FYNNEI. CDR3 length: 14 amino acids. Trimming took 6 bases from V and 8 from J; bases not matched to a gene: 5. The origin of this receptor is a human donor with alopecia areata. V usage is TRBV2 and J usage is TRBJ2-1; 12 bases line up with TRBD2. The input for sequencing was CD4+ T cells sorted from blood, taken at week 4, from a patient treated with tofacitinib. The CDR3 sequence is CASRLAGGVDEQFF. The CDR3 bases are TGTGCCAGCAGGCTAGCGGGGGGGGTCGATGAGCAGTTCTTC.